This T cell receptor (beta chain) originates from a study of blood T cell repertoires in COVID-19. About the study: The samples span acute and convalescent COVID-19 from the United States, Italy and Spain. T cells, B-cell-depleted T cells, or PBMCs provided the cDNA or gDNA that served as material.

The length of the CDR3 is 17 residues. In germline, CDR1 is SGHDT, CDR2 YYEEEE. V shed 0 bases and J shed 0 bases, with 12 bases lying between them. Some clones are missing from TCRdb's copy, which holds only in-frame ones; the method was immunoSEQ multiplex PCR. The sample includes 300,000 to 350,000 clones, 75% to 95% seen only once; the top ten take about 6.8%. Sequencing was carried out using peripheral blood. The genes are TRBV5-6 and TRBJ1-4, with a possible D match to TRBD1 (6 bases). This sequence was found in a woman aged 25 to 39 with COVID-19, enrolled during active disease. In DNA, the CDR3 is TGTGCCAGCAGCTTGGGAGGACAGCTAACAACTAATGAAAAACTGTTTTTT. This sequence encodes CASSLGGQLTTNEKLFF. The full variable domain, rest sourced from reference TRBV5-6 and TRBJ1-4, is DAGVTQSPTHLIKTRGQQVTLRCSPKSGHDTVSWYQQALGQGPQFIFQYYEEEERQRGNFPDRFSGHQFPNYSSELNVNALLLGDSALYLCASSLGGQLTTNEKLFFGSGTQLSVL.